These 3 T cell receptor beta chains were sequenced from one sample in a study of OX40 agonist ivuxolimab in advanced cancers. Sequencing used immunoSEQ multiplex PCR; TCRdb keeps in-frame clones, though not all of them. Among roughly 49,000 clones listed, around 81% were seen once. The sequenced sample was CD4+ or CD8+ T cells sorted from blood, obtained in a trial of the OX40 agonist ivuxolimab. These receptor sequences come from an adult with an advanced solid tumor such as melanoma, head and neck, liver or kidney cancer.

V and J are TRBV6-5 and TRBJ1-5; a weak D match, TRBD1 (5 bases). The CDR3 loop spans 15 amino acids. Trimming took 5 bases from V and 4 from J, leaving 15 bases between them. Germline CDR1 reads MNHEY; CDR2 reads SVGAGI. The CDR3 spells CASSIRWDGNQPQHF. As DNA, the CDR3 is TGTGCCAGCAGTATCCGGTGGGACGGTAATCAGCCCCAGCATTTT.

This CDR3 is CASSLDQGGEQFF. For the CDR3, the DNA is TGTGCCAGCAGCTTAGATCAGGGGGGTGAGCAGTTCTTC. The chain recombines TRBV11-2 with TRBJ2-1; possibly TRBD1 for D (7 bases). This CDR3 contains 13 residues. Trimming pared 0 bases from V and 9 bases from J, leaving 9 bases between. The germline gives CDR1 SGHAT, CDR2 FQNNGV.

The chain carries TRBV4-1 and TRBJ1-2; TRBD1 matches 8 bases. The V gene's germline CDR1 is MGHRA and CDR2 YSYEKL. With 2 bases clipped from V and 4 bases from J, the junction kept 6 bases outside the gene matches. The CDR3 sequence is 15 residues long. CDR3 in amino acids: CASSQPSQGAYGYTF. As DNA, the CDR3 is TGCGCCAGCAGCCAACCTTCGCAGGGGGCCTATGGCTACACCTTC.